Listed here are 10 T cell receptor beta chains from one sample, sequenced in a study of cytomegalovirus exposure and HLA in healthy donors. Data came from immunoSEQ multiplex PCR; TCRdb stores just in-frame clones and leaves some out. The table has 150,000 to 200,000 clones, 85% seen once. The sequenced material came from PBMCs. The receptor set was obtained from a man aged 30-40 years in good health and CMV-seropositive.

V usage is TRBV2 and J usage is TRBJ1-5, with 8 bases matching TRBD1. The CDR3 is 13 amino acids. The V and J ends lost 6 bases and 6 bases, in that order; junction bases with no gene match: 4. Germline V lookup: CDR1 SNHLY, CDR2 FYNNEI. CDR3 residues: CASRSGGSQPQHF. The CDR3 DNA reads TGTGCCAGCAGATCAGGGGGCTCTCAGCCCCAGCATTTT.

This clone has a single count. The CDR3, as DNA: TGCGCCAGCAGCTTGGCCCAGGGGGAGCAGTACTTC. This sequence encodes CASSLAQGEQYF. The chain recombines TRBV5-1 with TRBJ2-5; 7 nucleotides align to TRBD1. Per germline, CDR1 SGHRS and CDR2 YFSETQ. Losses at the gene ends were 0 bases for V and 11 bases for J; bases not matched to a gene: 4. The CDR3 covers 12 residues. The full variable domain, rest sourced from reference TRBV5-1 and TRBJ2-5, is KAGVTQTPRYLIKTRGQQVTLSCSPISGHRSVSWYQQTPGQGLQFLFEYFSETQRNKGNFPGRFSGRQFSNSRSEMNVSTLELGDSALYLCASSLAQGEQYFGPGTRLLVL.

This clone was detected only once. The chain employs TRBV5-1 and TRBJ2-3; TRBD1 aligns across 10 bases. CDR1 is SGHRS and CDR2 is YFSETQ in the germline V gene. The V and J ends lost 0 bases and 6 bases, in that order; junction bases with no gene match: 4. CDR3 length: 15 residues. CDR3 bases: TGCGCCAGCAGCTTGGTCGGACAGGGGGGGGATACGCAGTATTTT. Translating gives CASSLVGQGGDTQYF.

The chain couples TRBV7-2 to TRBJ2-7; TRBD2 is a possible D gene (6 bases). The ends were cut back, 5 bases at V and 6 bases at J, with 20 bases in the middle. Germline V lookup: CDR1 SGHTA, CDR2 FQGNSA. The CDR3 is made up of 15 amino acids. Written as DNA, the CDR3 is TGTGCCAGCAGCACCAGGGACTCCCCCGCCGCCGAGCAGTACTTC. Protein product: CASSTRDSPAAEQYF.

The chain joins TRBV4-2 to TRBJ1-5; possible D gene TRBD1, 6 bases. Trimming removed 0 bases at V and 9 bases at J, with 18 bases between. This CDR3 contains 16 residues. CDR1 and CDR2 from the germline V gene are LGHNA and YNFKEQ. CDR3 sequence: CASSQDRGRGVRPQHF. CDR3 DNA: TGTGCCAGCAGCCAAGATCGGGGCAGGGGCGTCAGGCCCCAGCATTTT.

Of note for this clone: Different DNA sequences within this sample yield the same CDR3. This chain uses TRBV5-1 with TRBJ2-3; 9 bases line up with TRBD1. The CDR3 consists of 14 residues. V trimming: 5 bases; J trimming: 1 base; junction bases outside the gene matches: 2. In germline, CDR1 is SGHRS, CDR2 YFSETQ. The DNA for the CDR3 is TGCGCCAGCAGTACAGGGGGCGGCACAGATACGCAGTATTTT. Its protein is CASSTGGGTDTQYF.

The chain has TRBV5-5 and TRBJ2-1; tentatively, D is TRBD2 (6 bases). CDR1 SGHKS and CDR2 YYEKEE come from the germline V gene (reference sequence). Trimming took off 0 bases at V and 6 bases at J, with 22 bases between the two ends. The CDR3 loop spans 18 amino acids. CDR3 residues: CASSLALVLANPSNEQFF. Written as DNA, the CDR3 is TGTGCCAGCAGCTTGGCATTGGTACTAGCTAACCCCTCCAATGAGCAGTTCTTC.

This chain links TRBV19 with TRBJ1-2, with 8 bases that match TRBD1. V gave up 5 bases and J gave up 4 bases; unmatched junction bases: 15. The CDR3 runs to 17 residues. Germline CDR1 is LNHDA and CDR2 is SQIVND (reference sequence). In DNA, the CDR3 is TGTGCCAGTAGTCCCCGACAGGGGCCCAAGGGTGTCTATGGCTACACCTTC. It codes for CASSPRQGPKGVYGYTF.

This clone was counted once. This chain joins TRBV27 and TRBJ1-1, with a tentative D call TRBD1 (6 bases). There are 18 residues in the CDR3. Germline loops: CDR1 MNHEY, CDR2 SMNVEV (reference sequence). Between the trimmed V and J ends, which lost 6 bases and 2 bases, there was a span of 25 bases. The CDR3 coding sequence is TGTGCCAGCAGGAGGCGGGGCGGGGGGCCGGTAACAAACACTGAAGCTTTCTTT. It yields the protein CASRRRGGGPVTNTEAFF.

The gene calls are TRBV18 and TRBJ2-7; D possibly corresponds to TRBD1 (5 bases). Trimming cost V 2 bases and J 0 bases, with 11 bases left between them. The CDR3 spans 15 residues. Germline CDR1 is KGHSH and CDR2 is LQKENI. CDR3 sequence (DNA): TGTGCCAGCTCACCAACGACAGATTCCTCCTACGAGCAGTACTTC. Residues: CASSPTTDSSYEQYF.